This paragraph covers one T cell receptor beta chain sequence. In this sample, this clone turned up many times. Its antigen is unknown. Base-call qualities are not available, and no considerably larger clone is one nucleotide away. In the same sample, other DNA sequences code for this CDR3. Taken from cysteine to phenylalanine, the CDR3 has 13 residues. Only the CDR3 part of the read is kept: 39 bases, read in frame from the first base. V drops 11 bases and J drops 1 base, leaving 13 bases in between. CDR1 and CDR2, looked up from the germline V gene, are SNHLY and FYNNEI. TCRbeta CDR3 regions were amplified from genomic DNA using the immunoSEQ Assay, a bias-controlled multiplex PCR. Turning to the authors' computational methods: The number of nucleated cells in each sample was estimated from the amplification of reference gene primers within the assay. To quantify the absolute abundance of each unique TCRbeta CDR3 rearrangement, sequence reads were collapsed and filtered. For each sample, productive Simpson clonality was calculated as the square root of Simpson's diversity index over productive rearrangements. TCRdb took over this immuneACCESS table, retaining in-frame rearrangements with V and J assigned. Such tables are incomplete; in checked studies, under half of the missing clones stem from an unresolved V gene, and the remainder is unexplained. The V and J calls and the clone size are those of that table, but D and trimming were determined from the DNA. The sample yields about 250,000 clones; 83% were counted once. Less than 6.5% of the sample lies in the top ten.

This entry belongs to a study of blood T cell repertoires in COVID-19 (dated by TCRdb to 2019 to 2021). Regarding the complete study: Collaborator samples came from the United States, Italy and Spain and covered acute and convalescent phases of COVID-19. A de-identified subject ID, COVID-19 status, age in years and sex were almost always included in the sample metadata. The repertoires were made available in a free public database intended to serve as a resource for research on the immune response to SARS-CoV-2. Samples were obtained from the ongoing ImmuneRACE study (first 160 participants) and from some 1,300 subjects provided by 6 global collaborators. The dataset comprised deeply sampled blood TCRbeta repertoires from subjects exposed to, actively infected with, or recovered from COVID-19. The prospective study material was composed of cDNA or gDNA derived from T cells, B-cell-depleted T cells, or PBMCs. Where available, HLA class I and class II types were taken from metadata supplied by the sample provider and were not determined by assay-based typing. The paper's findings and limits, for the study overall: Clinical and demographic metadata were provided uncurated, with the amount varying by source and participant.

Collaborating institutions collected whole blood in K2EDTA tubes following their own protocols. For TCRbeta analysis, collaborator samples were shipped as frozen whole blood, as isolated PBMCs, or as DNA extracted from either sample type. Sequencing was performed on peripheral blood. The chain is made from TRBV2 and TRBJ2-3, and the D gene may be TRBD1, 5 bases matching. This TCR was recovered from a human donor in a cohort sampled during active COVID-19. The CDR3 here reads CASRGTGTDTQYF. The base sequence is TGTGCCTCTAGGGGAACGGGCACAGATACGCAGTATTTT.